These 15 T cell receptor beta chains originate from one sample sequenced in a study of T cell changes during pregnancy in multiple sclerosis (dated by TCRdb to the late 2010s). Preparation of the library involved the immunoSEQ multiplex PCR assay. Sourced from immuneACCESS, this table was stored by TCRdb with only in-frame sequences that have V and J called. A share of the clones is absent; for the studies checked, an unresolved V gene accounts for under half, and the remainder has no known explanation. In all, the sample holds about 60,000 clones, and roughly 93% of those were seen once. Of the sample, about 1.8% is held by the ten largest clones. Here the sequenced sample was peripheral blood, taken after pregnancy. Receptors were obtained from a female donor with multiple sclerosis, enrolled in a pregnancy study.

The genes are TRBV15 and TRBJ2-2, with a weak D call TRBD2 (6 bases). With 1 base removed from V and 5 bases from J, the gap between germline ends came to 14 bases. Germline values: CDR1 LNHNV, CDR2 YYDKDF (reference sequence). This CDR3 comprises 16 residues. DNA for the CDR3: TGTGCCACCAGCAGAGCCTCGGGAGTTGGGACCGGGGAGCTGTTTTTT. Translated, it gives CATSRASGVGTGELFF.

This chain links TRBV5-1 with TRBJ2-7; D is undetermined. The V gene's germline CDR1 is SGHRS and CDR2 YFSETQ. V dropped 2 bases and J dropped 2 bases, with 8 bases sitting between them. The CDR3 is 13 residues long. CDR3 loop: CASSFREAYEQYF. CDR3 nucleotides: TGCGCCAGCAGCTTCAGAGAGGCCTACGAGCAGTACTTC.

The chain recombines TRBV5-5 with TRBJ2-7, with D perhaps TRBD1 (6 bases). V lost 0 bases and J 6 bases, leaving 16 bases between the germline ends. The germline V gene encodes CDR1 SGHKS and CDR2 YYEKEE (reference sequence). CDR3 length: 15 amino acids. The CDR3 DNA reads TGTGCCAGCAGCTTGGTTGCCAGGGGAATTACCGAGCAGTACTTC. It specifies CASSLVARGITEQYF.

The chain couples TRBV19 to TRBJ2-1; TRBD2 matches at 8 bases. CDR3 length: 16 amino acids. Germline CDR1 LNHDA, CDR2 SQIVND (reference sequence). Trimming removed 4 bases from V and 0 bases from J; junction bases left unmatched: 5. The CDR3 loop is CASSRNSGASYNEQFF. Written as DNA, the CDR3 is TGTGCCAGTAGTAGGAATAGCGGGGCCTCCTACAATGAGCAGTTCTTC.

This clone turned up a few times. The V call is TRBV9, the J call TRBJ1-5, with D possibly TRBD1 on 6 matching bases. The CDR3 spans 15 residues. CDR1 and CDR2 (germline): SGDLS, YYNGEE. V lost 0 bases and J 0 bases, leaving 7 bases between the germline ends. The CDR3 loop is CASSVGTASNQPQHF. CDR3 sequence (DNA): TGTGCCAGCAGCGTAGGGACAGCTAGCAATCAGCCCCAGCATTTT.

The J gene is TRBJ2-4, the V gene TRBV18; a possible D gene is TRBD2 (5 bases). Trimming pared 5 bases from V and 6 bases from J, leaving 11 bases between. Germline V gives CDR1 KGHSH, CDR2 LQKENI. This CDR3 spans 13 amino acids. In DNA form, the CDR3 reads TGTGCCAGCTCAGAGGGAGACTTAAACATTCAGTACTTC. As protein: CASSEGDLNIQYF. Supplemented by reference TRBV18 and TRBJ2-4, the full variable domain reads NAGVMQNPRHLVRRRGQEARLRCSPMKGHSHVYWYRQLPEEGLKFMVYLQKENIIDESGMPKERFSAEFPKEGPSILRIQQVVRGDSAAYFCASSEGDLNIQYFGAGTRLSVL.

This chain connects TRBV19 to TRBJ1-2; possible D gene TRBD1, 5 bases. V dropped 5 bases and J dropped 0 bases, with 10 bases sitting between them. The CDR3 runs to 14 residues. Germline CDR1 reads LNHDA; CDR2 reads SQIVND (reference sequence). The CDR3 reads CASSWGGANYGYTF. CDR3 DNA sequence: TGTGCCAGTAGTTGGGGGGGAGCTAACTATGGCTACACCTTC.

This chain connects TRBV27 to TRBJ2-1, with D tentatively TRBD2 (5 bases). The germline V and J ends were trimmed by 5 bases and 5 bases, with 10 bases remaining between them. CDR1 is MNHEY and CDR2 is SMNVEV in the germline V gene (reference sequence). This CDR3 has 13 amino acids. The CDR3 loop is CASSLTGDNEQFF. In nucleotides, the CDR3 is TGTGCCAGCAGTCTAACCGGGGACAATGAGCAGTTCTTC.

This clone was detected a few times. Within the sample, other DNA sequences also encode this same CDR3. This chain connects TRBV6-5 to TRBJ1-2; TRBD1 agrees at 11 bases. The V gene end was trimmed by 2 bases and the J gene end by 4 bases; junction bases not matched to a gene: 6. This CDR3 has 16 amino acids. CDR1 is MNHEY and CDR2 is SVGAGI in the germline V gene. DNA of the CDR3: TGTGCCAGCAGTTACAGTCGGACAGGGGGCGGCTATGGCTACACCTTC. It encodes CASSYSRTGGGYGYTF.

The V and J genes are TRBV6-1 and TRBJ2-7; the match to TRBD1 covers 7 bases. V trimming: 4 bases; J trimming: 6 bases; junction bases outside the gene matches: 9. Germline lookup yields CDR1 MNHNS and CDR2 SASEGT. The CDR3 spans 14 residues. The CDR3 nucleotides are TGTGCCAGCAGTGTCGAGACAGGGCGTGTCGAGCAGTACTTC. It specifies CASSVETGRVEQYF.

The chain is built from TRBV6-1 and TRBJ2-2, with 8 bases aligning to TRBD2. The CDR3 contains 15 residues. Trimming removed 6 bases from V and 4 bases from J; junction bases left unmatched: 7. The V gene's germline CDR1 is MNHNS and CDR2 SASEGT. This CDR3 is CASRVLAVVTGELFF. DNA for the CDR3: TGTGCCAGCAGAGTACTAGCGGTCGTCACCGGGGAGCTGTTTTTT.

This chain joins TRBV19 and TRBJ1-3; 9 bases are a match to TRBD1. After removal of 3 bases from V and 2 bases from J, the junction contained 5 bases not matched to a gene. CDR1 LNHDA and CDR2 SQIVND come from the germline V gene (reference sequence). The CDR3 runs 16 residues. DNA of the CDR3: TGTGCCAGTAGTATGGGACAGGGAAGAGCTGGAAACACCATATATTTT. It yields the protein CASSMGQGRAGNTIYF.

The rearrangement joins TRBV29-1 to TRBJ1-2; 9 positions agree with TRBD1. This CDR3 region has 12 residues. With V trimmed by 3 bases and J by 8 bases, 4 bases remained unmatched. The germline V gene has CDR1 SQVTM and CDR2 ANQGSEA. For the CDR3, the DNA is TGCAGCGTTGATTGGGACAGGGAAGGCTACACCTTC. Its translation: CSVDWDREGYTF.

The chain carries TRBV2 and TRBJ2-5; tentatively, D is TRBD2 (5 bases). Per germline, CDR1 SNHLY and CDR2 FYNNEI. The V end was cut by 0 bases, the J end by 4 bases, with 15 bases between. The CDR3 totals 16 residues. Here the CDR3 DNA reads TGTGCCAGCAGTGAAGCAGGTGGCTTCGGGATAGAGACCCAGTACTTC. Protein product: CASSEAGGFGIETQYF.

The rearrangement joins TRBV19 to TRBJ2-3; D is possibly TRBD2 (6 bases). The germline V gene has CDR1 LNHDA and CDR2 SQIVND (reference sequence). This CDR3 comprises 14 residues. Trimming removed 10 bases from V and 0 bases from J, with 14 bases in between. CDR3: CATGTSVSTDTQYF. The CDR3 DNA follows: TGTGCCACCGGGACTTCCGTCAGCACAGATACGCAGTATTTT. Using reference TRBV19 and TRBJ2-3 for the parts outside the CDR3, the full variable domain is DGGITQSPKYLFRKEGQNVTLSCEQNLNHDAMYWYRQDPGQGLRLIYYSQIVNDFQKGDIAEGYSVSREKKESFPLTVTSAQKNPTAFYLCATGTSVSTDTQYFGPGTRLTVL.